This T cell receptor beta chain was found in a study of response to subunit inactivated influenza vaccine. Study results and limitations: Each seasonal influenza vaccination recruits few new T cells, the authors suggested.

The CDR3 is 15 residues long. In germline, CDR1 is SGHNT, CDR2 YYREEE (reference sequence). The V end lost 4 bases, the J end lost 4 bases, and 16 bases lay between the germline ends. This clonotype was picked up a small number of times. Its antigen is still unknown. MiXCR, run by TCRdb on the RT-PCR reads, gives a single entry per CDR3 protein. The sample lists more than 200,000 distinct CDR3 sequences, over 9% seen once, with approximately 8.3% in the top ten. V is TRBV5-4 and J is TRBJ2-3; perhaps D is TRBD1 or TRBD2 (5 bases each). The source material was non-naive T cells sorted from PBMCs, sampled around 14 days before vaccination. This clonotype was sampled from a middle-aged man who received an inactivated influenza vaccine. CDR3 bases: TGTGCCAGCAGCCCTGAGGGGCCTGGGGCAGATACGCAGTATTTT. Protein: CASSPEGPGADTQYF.